The TCR beta chain under discussion was sequenced for a study of blood T cell repertoires in COVID-19. The CDR3 length is 15 residues. Germline V gene sequence: CDR1 SGHDN, CDR2 FVKESK. The V and J ends lost 4 bases and 5 bases, in that order; junction bases with no gene match: 8. Data came from immunoSEQ multiplex PCR; TCRdb stores just in-frame clones and leaves some out. The sample includes tens of thousands of clones, roughly 85% seen only once; the top ten take around a sixth. Sequenced material: peripheral blood. The chain carries TRBV14 and TRBJ2-5; 9 bases are shared with TRBD1. This sequence was found in a woman older than 75 with acute or convalescent COVID-19. The CDR3 DNA sequence: TGTGCCAGCAGCCCACAAATCGGACAGGGGGAGACCCAGTACTTC. Translating gives CASSPQIGQGETQYF.